The clone carrying this T cell receptor (beta chain) was found once. The data stem from a study of control samples from healthy donors and cancer patients. Assay: immunoSEQ multiplex PCR; the TCRdb copy retains only in-frame clones and omits some. The sample yields 130,000 to 150,000 clones, around 90% seen once. The CDR3 totals 15 residues. The V segment lost 5 bases and the J segment 8 bases; nucleotides outside the gene matches: 12. CDR1 is SGDLS and CDR2 is YYNGEE in the germline V gene. The chain links TRBV9 to TRBJ1-3, with 8 bases fitting TRBD1. The clonotype comes from a man aged 25-45 years in good health. Sequenced sample: blood. The CDR3 DNA reads TGTGCCAGCAGTACGACAGGGGATGTCCGGGACACCATATATTTT. Translated, it gives CASSTTGDVRDTIYF.